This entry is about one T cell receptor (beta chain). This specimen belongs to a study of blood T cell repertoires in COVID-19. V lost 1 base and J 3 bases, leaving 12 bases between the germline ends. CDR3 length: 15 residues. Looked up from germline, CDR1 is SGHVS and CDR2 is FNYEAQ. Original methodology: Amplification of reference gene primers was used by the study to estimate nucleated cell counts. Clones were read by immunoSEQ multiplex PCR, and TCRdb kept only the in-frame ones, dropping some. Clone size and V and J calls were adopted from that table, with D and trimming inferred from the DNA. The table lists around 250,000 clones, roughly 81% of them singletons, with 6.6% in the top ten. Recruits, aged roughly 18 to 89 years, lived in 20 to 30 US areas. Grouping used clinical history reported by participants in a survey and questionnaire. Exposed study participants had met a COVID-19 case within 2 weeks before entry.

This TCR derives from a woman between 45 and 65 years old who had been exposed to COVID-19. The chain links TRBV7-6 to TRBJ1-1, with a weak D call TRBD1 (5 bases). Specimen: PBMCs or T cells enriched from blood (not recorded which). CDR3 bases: TGTGCCAGCAGCTTAGGGTCAGGGATGTACACTGAAGCTTTCTTT. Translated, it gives CASSLGSGMYTEAFF.